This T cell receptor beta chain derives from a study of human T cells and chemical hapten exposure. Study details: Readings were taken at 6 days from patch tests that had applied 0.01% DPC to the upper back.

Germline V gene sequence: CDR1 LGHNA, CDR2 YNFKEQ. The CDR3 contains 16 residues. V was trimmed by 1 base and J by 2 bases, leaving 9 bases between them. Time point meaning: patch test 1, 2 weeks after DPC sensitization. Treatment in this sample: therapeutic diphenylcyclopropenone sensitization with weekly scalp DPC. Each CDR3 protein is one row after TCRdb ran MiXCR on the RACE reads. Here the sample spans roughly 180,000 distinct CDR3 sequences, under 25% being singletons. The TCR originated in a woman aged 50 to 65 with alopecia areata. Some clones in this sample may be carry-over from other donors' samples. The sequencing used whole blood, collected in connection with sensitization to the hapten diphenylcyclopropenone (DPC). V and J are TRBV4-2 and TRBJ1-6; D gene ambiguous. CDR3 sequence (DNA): TGTGCCAGCAGCCAAGGGGCGGGAGCCTATAATTCACCCCTCCACTTT. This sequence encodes CASSQGAGAYNSPLHF.